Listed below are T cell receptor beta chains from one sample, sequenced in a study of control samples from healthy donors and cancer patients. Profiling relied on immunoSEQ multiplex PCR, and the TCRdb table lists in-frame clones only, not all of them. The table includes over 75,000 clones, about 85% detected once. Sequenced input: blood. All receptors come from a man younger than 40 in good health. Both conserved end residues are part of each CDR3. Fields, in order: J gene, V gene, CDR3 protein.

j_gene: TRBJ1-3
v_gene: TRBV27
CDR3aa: CASSSVDRPNTIYF

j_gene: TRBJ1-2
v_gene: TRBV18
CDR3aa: CASSPQEGGRVYGYTF

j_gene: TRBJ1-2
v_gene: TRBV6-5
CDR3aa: CASRLGQGGSYGYTF

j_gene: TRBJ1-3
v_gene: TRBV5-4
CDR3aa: CASSLRQGTGNTIYF

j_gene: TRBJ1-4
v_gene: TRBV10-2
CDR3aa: CASSGGPGREEKLFF

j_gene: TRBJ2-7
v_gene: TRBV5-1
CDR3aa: CASSAGQGPYEQYF

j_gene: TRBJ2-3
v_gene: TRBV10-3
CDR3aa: CAIRETSVTDTQYF

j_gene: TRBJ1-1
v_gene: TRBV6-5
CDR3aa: CASRPNTVNTEAFF

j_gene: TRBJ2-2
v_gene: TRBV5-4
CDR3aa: CASSLDLLANTGELFF

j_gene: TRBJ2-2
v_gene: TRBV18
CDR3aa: CASSPVRSGRTGELFF

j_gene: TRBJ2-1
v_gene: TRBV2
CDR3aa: CASDWANNEQFF

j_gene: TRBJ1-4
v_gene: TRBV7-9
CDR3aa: CASSPPSSNEKLFF

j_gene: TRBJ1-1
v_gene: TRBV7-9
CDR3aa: CASSLGTVSRAFF

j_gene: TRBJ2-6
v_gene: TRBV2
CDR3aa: CASSGQGASGANVLTF

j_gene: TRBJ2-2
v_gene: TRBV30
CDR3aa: CAWSGGLTGELFF

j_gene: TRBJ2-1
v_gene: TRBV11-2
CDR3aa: CASSLASPTDNEQFF

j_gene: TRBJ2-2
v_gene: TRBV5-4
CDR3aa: CASSLTGGGAPGELFF

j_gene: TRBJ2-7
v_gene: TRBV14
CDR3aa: CASSQISGSSLPIEQYF

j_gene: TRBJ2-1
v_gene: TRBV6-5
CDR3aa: CASSYSPRGGFEQFF

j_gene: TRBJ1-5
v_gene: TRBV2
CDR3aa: CASSEALAGDQPQHF

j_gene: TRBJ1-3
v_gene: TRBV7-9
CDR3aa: CASSLATGSAGNTIYF

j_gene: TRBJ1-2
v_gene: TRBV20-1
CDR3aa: CSASAANGYGYTF

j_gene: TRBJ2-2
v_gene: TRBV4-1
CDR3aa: CASSRRQGNTGELFF

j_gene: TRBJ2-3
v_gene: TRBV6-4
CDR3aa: CASSVEGGTDTQYF

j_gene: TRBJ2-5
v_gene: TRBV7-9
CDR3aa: CASSLVLGTGAGETQYF

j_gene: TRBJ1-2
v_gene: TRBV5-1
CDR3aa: CASSLGNRGGGYGYTF

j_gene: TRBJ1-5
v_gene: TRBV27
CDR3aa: CASSLSQDYQPQHF

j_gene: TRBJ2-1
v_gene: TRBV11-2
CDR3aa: CASSLSSGFNNEQFF

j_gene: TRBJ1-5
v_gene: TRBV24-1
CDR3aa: CATSARGNNQPQHF

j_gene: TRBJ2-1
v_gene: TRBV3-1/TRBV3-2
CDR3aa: CASSPVGVNEQFF

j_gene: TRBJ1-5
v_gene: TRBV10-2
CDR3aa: CASSDKVPGQTAQHF

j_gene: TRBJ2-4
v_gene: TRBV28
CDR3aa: CASSNQGLAKNIQYF

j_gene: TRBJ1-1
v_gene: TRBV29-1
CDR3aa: CSVVGRGEAFF

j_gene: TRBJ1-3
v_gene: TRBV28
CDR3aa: CASSSGQAGNTIYF

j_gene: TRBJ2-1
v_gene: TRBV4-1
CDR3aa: CASSQDGTGGYNEQFF

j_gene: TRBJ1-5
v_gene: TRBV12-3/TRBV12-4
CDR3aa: CASKRGTHQPQHF